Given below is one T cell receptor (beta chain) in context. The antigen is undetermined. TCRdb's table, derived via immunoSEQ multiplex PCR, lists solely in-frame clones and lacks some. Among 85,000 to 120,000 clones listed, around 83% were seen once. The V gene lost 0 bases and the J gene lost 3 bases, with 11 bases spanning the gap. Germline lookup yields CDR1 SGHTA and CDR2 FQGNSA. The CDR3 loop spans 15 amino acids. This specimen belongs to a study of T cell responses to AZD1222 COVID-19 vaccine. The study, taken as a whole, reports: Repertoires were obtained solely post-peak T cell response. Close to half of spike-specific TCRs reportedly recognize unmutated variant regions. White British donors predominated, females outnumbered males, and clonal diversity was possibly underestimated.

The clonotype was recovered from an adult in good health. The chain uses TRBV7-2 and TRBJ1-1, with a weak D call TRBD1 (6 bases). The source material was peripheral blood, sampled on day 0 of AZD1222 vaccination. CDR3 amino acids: CASSLAVGADTEAFF. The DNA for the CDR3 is TGTGCCAGCAGCTTAGCTGTGGGGGCGGACACTGAAGCTTTCTTT.